Given below is one TCR beta chain in context. Which antigen it targets is not known. No much larger clonotype is one base removed from it; base qualities were not supplied. Unstimulated PBMCs, after thawing, were stained for CD3, CD4 and CD8 and then FACS-sorted into CD3+CD4+ and CD3+CD8+ populations. All 8 studied subjects were randomized to immunosuppression withdrawal. The Qiagen DNeasy Blood and Tissue Kit was used for isolation of genomic DNA. High-throughput TCRbeta CDR3 sequencing of frozen genomic DNA was performed by immunoSEQ, with PCR amplification, mapping, bias correction and internal controls included. Per the original workflow: Productive rearrangements were retained, and unique TCRbeta sequences were defined by the CDR3 nucleotide sequence together with the V and J gene. A sequence counted as donor-reactive only if the sequence showed at least 5-fold expansion in CFSE-low cells compared with unstimulated pre-transplant cells and had a frequency of at least 0.01%. Per-subject minimum frequency thresholds, based on the lowest-template unstimulated sample, ensured at least 90% detection power. Jensen-Shannon divergence between the top 1000 TCRbeta sequences after and before transplant was used to measure repertoire turnover. Changes in detection of donor-reactive sequences were tested with two-sided Fisher's exact tests. The table comes from immuneACCESS by way of TCRdb, which keeps in-frame sequences with V and J called. Part of the clones is missing from these tables; in studies checked, under half for an unresolved V gene and the rest for unknown reasons. V, J and clone size were drawn from that table, and D and trimming were deduced from the DNA. This sample has 93,000 or so clones in its table, and 84% of those were observed once. The ten largest clones capture around 2.9% of the sample.

The data are from a study of T cell clones after liver transplantation (dated by TCRdb to 2018 to 2020). About the study as a whole: The samples were obtained from ITN030ST, a randomized trial that attempted immunosuppression withdrawal within 2 years after liver transplantation. Third party-reactive TCRbeta sequences from pre-transplant MLRs were also identified as an antigen-independent comparator for donor-reactive sequences. Donor-reactive T cell clones were identified using TCRbeta sequencing after a pre-transplant mixed lymphocyte reaction and were then followed in post-transplant blood. Of the 8 liver transplant recipients making up the studied cohort, 3 were classified as tolerant and 5 as non-tolerant. Of the eight recipients, a few were HCV-positive, while the remaining recipients had been transplanted for non-autoimmune, non-viral indications. Tolerance was defined as complete withdrawal of immunosuppression for at least one year without a rise in liver enzymes beyond twice the upper limit of normal. Blood samples were taken pre-transplant, pre-randomization before withdrawal, and post-randomization after full withdrawal or failed withdrawal. Subjects received no induction therapy and standard immunosuppression until randomization at 12-24 months post-transplant. Summary of the overall study and its limitations: Once repertoire turnover was taken into account, donor-reactive detection showed a significant reduction for CD4 in 7 of 8 subjects and for CD8 in 8 of 8. In a couple of subjects, low numbers of available donor cells limited the measurable donor-reactive repertoire. Circulating donor-reactive CD4 TCRbeta sequences fell significantly post-transplant in 5 of 8 subjects, irrespective of tolerance or HCV status. Donor-reactive sequences decreased more than third party-reactive sequences, which suggests partial antigen-specific deletion that was not related to withdrawal success. The conclusions were considered preliminary, being limited by small, heterogeneous patient numbers and non-standardized post-transplant time points. Because allograft tissue specimens were not available, migration of donor-reactive T cells into the graft, rather than deletion, may have occurred.

Taken from cysteine to phenylalanine, the CDR3 has 14 residues. Only the CDR3 portion is preserved as DNA: 42 bases, with reading frame beginning at the first base. As encoded in the germline V gene, CDR1 is SGHTA while CDR2 is FQGNSA. The V end loses 2 bases and the J end loses 4 bases, and a stretch of 9 bases separates them. The rearranged segments are TRBV7-2 and TRBJ1-5, with a tentative D gene TRBD1 over 6 matching bases. This clonotype was obtained from a human patient who received a liver transplant. Once a transplant has taken place, some T cells may be donor derived. This specimen consisted of CD4+ T cells from blood, obtained 47 months after liver transplant. The DNA is TGTGCCAGCAGCTTACACAGGGATAATCAGCCCCAGCATTTT. The translation is CASSLHRDNQPQHF.